The T cell receptor (beta chain) described here comes from a study of blood T cell repertoires in COVID-19. About the research overall: There were acute and convalescent COVID-19 samples, and they came from the United States, Italy and Spain. Sources were T cells, B-cell-depleted T cells, or PBMCs; the material itself was cDNA or gDNA.

CDR3 length equals 14 residues. The germline CDR1 and CDR2 sequences are SQVTM and ANQGSEA. The germline V and J ends were trimmed by 5 bases and 2 bases, with 15 bases remaining between them. In the source study's methods: Amplifying reference gene primers gave estimates of nucleated cell counts. Using immunoSEQ multiplex PCR, the repertoire was profiled, and TCRdb retains in-frame clones only, with some absent. V and J calls plus clone size are reproduced from that table; the DNA served to infer D and trimming. Of fewer than 500,000 clones listed, about four fifths are singletons. The clonotype originates from a human donor with acute or convalescent COVID-19. The donor label of this sample is uncertain. Specimen: peripheral blood. This rearrangement joins TRBV29-1 to TRBJ1-2; D is perhaps TRBD1 (5 bases). The CDR3 protein is CSVIGATENYGYTF. The CDR3, as DNA: TGCAGCGTTATTGGGGCGACAGAGAACTATGGCTACACCTTC.